One T cell receptor beta chain is described in this entry. Its antigen is still unknown. MiXCR was run by TCRdb on the 5' RACE reads, yielding one entry per CDR3 protein. The sample records some 450,000 distinct CDR3 sequences, roughly 17% being singletons. This sample was taken from a study of CD8 T cells in ankylosing spondylitis. Study-wide points: In reactive arthritis synovial fluid and blood, some motif variants had been reported before. There was a TCR beta motif, made of several highly homologous variants, that appeared characteristic of ankylosing spondylitis blood.

CDR1 is SGHRS, CDR2 YFSETQ, per germline. The CDR3 extends over 15 amino acids. Unmatched junction bases numbered 7, after V lost 4 bases and J lost 7 bases. This sequence joins TRBV5-1 and TRBJ1-6; 8 bases map to TRBD1. This receptor was obtained from a male donor with ankylosing spondylitis. Sequenced sample: blood, either unsorted or a sorted T cell fraction (not recorded which). The CDR3 nucleotides read TGCGCCAGCAGCAGCAGGACAGGGAACAATTCACCCCTCCACTTT. Translating gives CASSSRTGNNSPLHF.